These T cell receptor beta chains were read from a single sample in a study of blood T cell repertoires in COVID-19. The table came from immunoSEQ multiplex PCR; TCRdb's copy has only in-frame clones and leaves some out. The repertoire includes a few hundred thousand clones, approximately 86% of them detected once, and about 3% sits in the top ten. The sample was peripheral blood. The receptors come from a human donor in a cohort sampled during active COVID-19. CDR3s include the opening cysteine and the closing phenylalanine or tryptophan. The D gene is left open where the match is weak. Rows give clone size only sometimes, using once, few, many, or a class for an expanded clone.

v_gene	j_gene	d_gene	abundance	CDR3aa	CDR3nt
TRBV2	TRBJ2-3	TRBD1	-	CASRIGTGDTQYF	TGTGCCAGCAGGATCGGGACAGGGGATACGCAGTATTTT
TRBV6-1	TRBJ1-3	-	few	CASSESVWDTRNTIYF	TGTGCCAGCAGTGAAAGTGTTTGGGACACAAGAAACACCATATATTTT
TRBV6-5	TRBJ2-3	-	-	CASKGLRATTDTQYF	TGTGCCAGCAAGGGGCTCAGGGCTACGACAGATACGCAGTATTTT
TRBV4-2	TRBJ2-5	TRBD2	once	CASSPMAGLAGGLGETQYF	TGTGCCAGCAGCCCCATGGCGGGACTAGCGGGGGGGCTCGGGGAGACCCAGTACTTC
TRBV7-3	TRBJ2-1	TRBD2	-	CASSLTLAGYNEQFF	TGTGCCAGCAGCTTAACACTAGCGGGTTACAATGAGCAGTTCTTC
TRBV10-2	TRBJ1-2	-	many	CASSDGGPGGYTF	TGCGCCAGCAGTGATGGGGGCCCGGGAGGCTACACCTTC
TRBV25-1	TRBJ1-6	-	once	CASSERGDSPLHF	TGTGCCAGCAGTGAAAGGGGCGATTCACCCCTCCACTTT
TRBV24-1	TRBJ2-3	-	many	CATSDLQGHTDTQYF	TGTGCCACCAGTGATTTGCAAGGACACACAGATACGCAGTATTTT
TRBV7-2	TRBJ2-3	TRBD2	-	CASSLQGLAGAGDTQYF	TGTGCCAGCAGCCTCCAGGGACTAGCGGGGGCCGGAGATACGCAGTATTTT
TRBV5-1	TRBJ2-2	TRBD1	-	CASSLRQGTGELFF	TGCGCCAGCAGCTTACGACAGGGGACCGGGGAGCTGTTTTTT
TRBV30	TRBJ2-7	-	-	CAWSRLAQSYEQYF	TGTGCCTGGAGCCGCTTGGCACAGTCCTACGAGCAGTACTTC
TRBV7-9	TRBJ2-6	TRBD1	-	CASSLTGASSGANVLTF	TGTGCCAGCAGCCTAACAGGGGCGTCCTCTGGGGCCAACGTCCTGACTTTC
TRBV5-1	TRBJ1-6	-	-	CASSLAEGSPLHF	TGCGCCAGCAGCTTGGCAGAGGGATCACCCCTCCACTTT
TRBV7-8	TRBJ2-1	TRBD2	once	CASSPGLAGLPYNEQFF	TGTGCCAGCAGCCCGGGACTAGCGGGACTCCCCTACAATGAGCAGTTCTTC
TRBV2	TRBJ1-5	TRBD1	-	CASSITGEGQPQHF	TGTGCCAGCAGTATCACAGGGGAAGGGCAGCCCCAGCATTTT
TRBV2	TRBJ2-1	TRBD2	-	CASSISRGGDEQFF	TGTGCCAGCAGCATCTCGCGGGGGGGAGATGAGCAGTTCTTC
TRBV9	TRBJ1-4	-	-	CASSVGHTNEKLFF	TGTGCCAGCAGCGTAGGACACACTAATGAAAAACTGTTTTTT
TRBV7-7	TRBJ2-1	-	-	CASSPRGANEQFF	TGTGCCAGCAGCCCACGGGGGGCGAATGAGCAGTTCTTC
TRBV15	TRBJ1-2	-	-	CATSSELGYGYTF	TGTGCCACCAGCAGCGAACTTGGCTATGGCTACACCTTC
TRBV14	TRBJ1-5	-	many	CASSQRGGGNQPQHF	TGTGCCAGCAGCCAACGGGGTGGGGGCAATCAGCCCCAGCATTTT
TRBV6-1	TRBJ1-2	TRBD1	-	CASSDRQGKGYGYTF	TGTGCCAGCAGTGACAGACAGGGGAAGGGCTATGGCTACACCTTC
TRBV2	TRBJ2-2	TRBD2	-	CASSGRGGVATGGLFF	TGTGCCAGCAGTGGCCGTGGGGGGGTTGCCACCGGCGGGCTGTTTTTT
TRBV5-1	TRBJ2-1	TRBD2	few	CASSLIGTSVGNEQFF	TGCGCCAGCAGCTTGATTGGGACTAGCGTGGGGAATGAGCAGTTCTTC
TRBV30	TRBJ2-7	TRBD1	-	CAWSVRGTGVRAVEQYF	TGTGCCTGGAGTGTACGCGGGACAGGGGTTCGGGCGGTCGAGCAGTACTTC
TRBV28	TRBJ2-2	-	-	CASSLFPGATGELFF	TGTGCCAGCAGTTTATTCCCAGGGGCCACCGGGGAGCTGTTTTTT
TRBV15	TRBJ1-5	TRBD1	-	CATSSATGAEGNQPQHF	TGTGCCACCAGCAGCGCAACAGGGGCCGAGGGCAATCAGCCCCAGCATTTT
TRBV5-1	TRBJ1-1	-	-	CASSLSGRLNTEAFF	TGCGCCAGCAGCTTGTCGGGGAGACTCAACACTGAAGCTTTCTTT
TRBV13	TRBJ1-2	-	-	CASGTGGAARGYTF	TGTGCCAGCGGGACGGGAGGGGCGGCACGGGGCTACACCTTC
TRBV28	TRBJ1-1	-	-	CASSSPGSRAEAFF	TGTGCCAGCAGTTCTCCAGGGTCACGCGCTGAAGCTTTCTTT
TRBV4-2	TRBJ2-2	-	once	CASSQDRLANTGELFF	TGTGCCAGCAGCCAAGATCGGCTAGCGAACACCGGGGAGCTGTTTTTT
TRBV19	TRBJ2-5	-	-	CASSSGGEGQETQYF	TGTGCCAGTAGTAGCGGAGGAGAAGGCCAAGAGACCCAGTACTTC
TRBV24-1	TRBJ1-5	TRBD1	-	CATSDPRGQGDNQPQHF	TGTGCCACCAGTGATCCGAGGGGACAGGGAGACAATCAGCCCCAGCATTTT
TRBV6-5	TRBJ1-2	-	-	CASRAGHPPGYTF	TGTGCCAGCAGAGCGGGACATCCACCTGGCTACACCTTC
TRBV5-4	TRBJ2-1	TRBD1	-	CASSLGTGYNEQFF	TGTGCCAGCAGCTTGGGGACAGGCTACAATGAGCAGTTCTTC
TRBV9	TRBJ2-1	TRBD2	-	CASSPWGGPNEQFF	TGTGCCAGCAGCCCCTGGGGGGGTCCCAATGAGCAGTTCTTC
TRBV4-1	TRBJ2-5	-	-	CASSPGAAGPRETQYF	TGCGCCAGCAGCCCGGGAGCCGCCGGCCCCCGGGAGACCCAGTACTTC
TRBV30	TRBJ1-2	TRBD1	once	CAWATGTGDYGYTF	TGTGCCTGGGCGACCGGGACAGGCGACTATGGCTACACCTTC
TRBV6-5	TRBJ1-6	TRBD1	-	CASSYSQGAFNSPLHF	TGTGCCAGCAGTTACTCGCAGGGGGCTTTTAATTCACCCCTCCACTTT
TRBV7-7	TRBJ2-5	TRBD1	-	CASSLRQGARETQYF	TGTGCCAGCAGCTTACGTCAGGGGGCGCGGGAGACCCAGTACTTC
TRBV12-3/TRBV12-4	TRBJ2-7	TRBD1	-	CASSSPRGRKQYF	TGTGCCAGCAGTTCCCCCAGGGGGCGCAAGCAGTACTTC
TRBV3-1/TRBV3-2	TRBJ1-1	TRBD1	-	CASSQHRGRPPTEAFF	TGTGCCAGCAGCCAACACAGGGGGCGGCCCCCCACTGAAGCTTTCTTT